The 11 T cell receptor beta chains presented below share a single source sample, sequenced in a study of T-cell reconstitution after alpha-beta-depleted transplantation in children. Unique molecular identifiers tagged the TCRbeta library. MiXCR, run by TCRdb on the PCR reads, gives a single entry per CDR3 protein. The sample carries fewer than 700,000 distinct CDR3 sequences, 10% to 15% recorded once. The material was PBMCs, mostly from graft donor cells, obtained 360 days after TCRalphabeta/CD19-depleted stem cell transplant. These receptors were obtained from a male patient under 18 who had a stem cell transplant for acute myeloid leukemia, so the T cells may come from the graft donor.

This clonotype showed up just a few times. The rearrangement joins TRBV4-3 to TRBJ2-7; 8 bases align to TRBD2. This CDR3 is 15 amino acids long. V was pared by 4 bases and J by 0 bases, with 5 bases of the junction left unmatched. Germline CDR1 reads LGHNA; CDR2 reads YSLEER. The CDR3 reads CASSRATSDSYEQYF. The CDR3 nucleotides read TGCGCCAGCAGCCGAGCGACTAGCGACTCCTACGAGCAGTACTTC.

This clonotype was recorded many times. The CDR3 reads CASSQELTGYPYEQYF. The CDR3 DNA sequence: TGTGCCAGCAGCCAAGAATTGACAGGTTATCCCTACGAGCAGTACTTC. This chain links TRBV4-2 with TRBJ2-7; D is possibly TRBD1 (6 bases). The CDR3 consists of 16 residues. Deletions cut 0 bases from V and 2 bases from J, with 14 bases between. Looked up from germline, CDR1 is LGHNA and CDR2 is YNFKEQ.

The table lists this clonotype with many counts. This chain connects TRBV27 to TRBJ2-7; 8 positions agree with TRBD1. CDR1 is MNHEY and CDR2 is SMNVEV in the germline V gene (reference sequence). Trimming took 3 bases from V and 3 from J; bases not matched to a gene: 7. This CDR3 contains 15 residues. CDR3 in DNA: TGTGCCAGCAGTTTCCAACAGGGGGTTTACTACGAGCAGTACTTC. Its protein product is CASSFQQGVYYEQYF.

Concerning this clonotype itself: Just one base apart from a much larger clone, this may be a read error. It is likely a read error, because the conserved phenylalanine at the end of the CDR3 is missing. The chain couples TRBV20-1 to TRBJ1-5, with D unclear. Looked up from germline, CDR1 is DFQATT and CDR2 is SNEGSKA (reference sequence). The CDR3 sequence is 14 residues long. Trimming removed 3 bases from V and 4 bases from J, with 13 bases in between. The CDR3 DNA is TGCAGTGCTAGTGCCTGGGGTACAAATCAGCCCCAGCATTAT. Its translation: CSASAWGTNQPQHY.

The gene calls are TRBV30 and TRBJ2-7; the D gene is possibly TRBD2 (5 bases). Trimming shortened V by 2 bases and J by 6 bases, and 8 bases separated the two germline ends. Looked up from germline, CDR1 is GTSNPN and CDR2 is SVGIG (reference sequence). The CDR3 spans 11 residues. DNA for the CDR3: TGTGCCTGGAGTCCGGCGGGCGAGCAGTACTTC. This encodes CAWSPAGEQYF. Drawing the rest from reference TRBV30 and TRBJ2-7, the complete variable domain is SQTIHQWPATLVQPVGSPLSLECTVEGTSNPNLYWYRQAAGRGLQLLFYSVGIGQISSEVPQNLSASRPQDRQFILSSKKLLLSDSGFYLCAWSPAGEQYFGPGTRLTVT.

V and J are TRBV19 and TRBJ2-7; D not certain. Germline V gene data show CDR1 as LNHDA and CDR2 as SQIVND (reference sequence). CDR3 size: 13 residues. V lost 4 bases, J lost 0 bases, and 7 bases lay in between. In nucleotides, the CDR3 is TGTGCCAGTAGTACGTACCTCTCCTACGAGCAGTACTTC. Its translation is CASSTYLSYEQYF.

This sequence joins TRBV25-1 and TRBJ2-7; D possibly corresponds to TRBD1 (5 bases). Germline loops: CDR1 MGHDK, CDR2 SYGVNS. There are 13 residues in the CDR3. The germline V and J ends were trimmed by 2 bases and 3 bases, with 8 bases remaining between them. The CDR3 DNA reads TGTGCCAGCAGTGAAATGGGGCGCTACGAGCAGTACTTC. Its translation: CASSEMGRYEQYF.

The sample holds a few counts of this clonotype. The chain is built from TRBV6-5 and TRBJ2-1; D not certain. V was shortened by 4 bases and J by 3 bases, with 10 bases between the two germline ends. Looked up from germline, CDR1 is MNHEY and CDR2 is SVGAGI. The length of the CDR3 is 14 residues. The CDR3 loop is CASSSEPVYNEQFF. As DNA, the CDR3 is TGTGCCAGCAGTTCCGAACCGGTCTACAATGAGCAGTTCTTC.

V is TRBV14 and J is TRBJ1-4; D might be TRBD1 (6 bases). The CDR3 covers 17 residues. Germline V gives CDR1 SGHDN, CDR2 FVKESK. V lost 1 base and J lost 8, with 20 bases in between. This chain's CDR3 is CASSQGRGAIGGEKLFF. For the CDR3, the DNA is TGTGCCAGCAGCCAAGGAAGGGGGGCGATTGGGGGAGAAAAACTGTTTTTT.

The sample holds a few counts of this clonotype. The gene calls are TRBV28 and TRBJ2-1, with a weak D call TRBD1 (6 bases). The CDR3 totals 13 residues. Germline V CDR1 and CDR2: MDHEN, SYDVKM. V was shortened by 9 bases and J by 4 bases, with 13 bases between the two germline ends. The CDR3 region has the DNA TGTGCCAGGGGACGGACAGCTTACAATGAGCAGTTCTTC. This translates into CARGRTAYNEQFF.

This clonotype was seen a handful of times. This chain joins TRBV9 and TRBJ2-2; possible D gene TRBD2, 5 bases. CDR1 and CDR2 (germline): SGDLS, YYNGEE. Trimming removed 4 bases at V and 4 bases at J, with 11 bases between. The CDR3 length is 14 residues. The CDR3 sequence is CASSTRTFTGELFF. The CDR3 region has the DNA TGTGCCAGCAGCACCAGGACTTTCACCGGGGAGCTGTTTTTT.